The next 26 T cell receptor beta chains were all read from a single sample in a study of T cell changes during pregnancy in multiple sclerosis. Sequenced by immunoSEQ multiplex PCR; TCRdb stores in-frame clones only, minus some. The top ten hold approximately 3.5% of the sample, which has around 60,000 clones, 85% to 95% seen once. Sequenced here: CD8+ T cells from peripheral blood mononuclear cells, sampled in the third trimester of pregnancy. The receptors stem from a female donor with multiple sclerosis, enrolled in a pregnancy study.

The chain uses TRBV12-5 and TRBJ2-7; perhaps TRBD1 as D (6 bases). CDR1 LGHNT and CDR2 FRNRAP come from the germline V gene. V was clipped by 4 bases and J by 4 bases, with 17 bases between them. The CDR3 is made up of 15 amino acids. The CDR3 nucleotides are TGTGCTAGTGGTTCACTAACTCGACAGGCATACGAGCAGTACTTC. It codes for CASGSLTRQAYEQYF.

The chain recombines TRBV7-9 with TRBJ2-3; tentatively, D is TRBD2 (6 bases). Germline V gives CDR1 SEHNR, CDR2 FQNEAQ (reference sequence). Trimming took 5 bases from V and 2 from J, leaving 20 bases between them. The CDR3 is 17 residues long. This CDR3 reads CASSPLDGGRDTDTQYF. CDR3 nucleotides: TGTGCCAGCAGCCCCTTGGACGGGGGACGGGACACAGATACGCAGTATTTT. Variable domain in full (rest from reference TRBV7-9 and TRBJ2-3): DTGVSQNPRHKITKRGQNVTFRCDPISEHNRLYWYRQTLGQGPEFLTYFQNEAQLEKSRLLSDRFSAERPKGSFSTLEIQRTEQGDSAMYLCASSPLDGGRDTDTQYFGPGTRLTVL.

V is TRBV7-2 and J is TRBJ1-2; D is undetermined. Germline CDR1 and CDR2: SGHTA and FQGNSA. The length of the CDR3 is 16 residues. Trimming took 1 base from V and 4 from J, leaving 16 bases between them. CDR3 amino acids: CASSLDGAAPLYGYTF. CDR3 nucleotide sequence: TGTGCCAGCAGCTTAGATGGAGCCGCCCCACTCTATGGCTACACCTTC.

The rearrangement joins TRBV28 to TRBJ2-1, with 10 nucleotides matching TRBD2. The CDR3 spans 16 residues. CDR1 and CDR2 (germline): MDHEN, SYDVKM. The V segment lost 2 bases and the J segment 10 bases; nucleotides outside the gene matches: 11. The CDR3 DNA sequence: TGTGCCAGCAGTTTACCTAGCGGGAGTGTGGTAGGAGAGCAGTTCTTC. Encoded protein: CASSLPSGSVVGEQFF.

This clone was picked up one time. The chain joins TRBV9 to TRBJ2-1; possible D gene TRBD2, 6 bases. The V gene's germline CDR1 is SGDLS and CDR2 YYNGEE. The CDR3 runs 15 residues. Trimming stripped 0 bases from V and 3 bases from J, with 10 bases between. The CDR3: CASSVDGSVYNEQFF. The CDR3 nucleotides are TGTGCCAGCAGCGTAGACGGGAGTGTCTACAATGAGCAGTTCTTC.

The chain couples TRBV4-2 to TRBJ2-2; D is possibly TRBD2 (6 bases). CDR3 size: 17 residues. With 0 bases removed from V and 6 bases from J, the gap between germline ends came to 17 bases. Germline V gives CDR1 LGHNA, CDR2 YNFKEQ. The CDR3 region has the DNA TGTGCCAGCAGCCAAGATCGGAGGGAGTTCTCGGCCGGGGAGCTGTTTTTT. Its translation is CASSQDRREFSAGELFF.

V gene TRBV5-1 combines with J gene TRBJ2-7; 10 bases agree with TRBD1. CDR3 length equals 16 residues. V lost 4 bases, J lost 1 base, and 8 bases stayed unmatched. Germline lookup yields CDR1 SGHRS and CDR2 YFSETQ. The CDR3 sequence is CASSPSPGQGSYEQYF. CDR3 DNA: TGCGCCAGCAGCCCATCGCCGGGACAGGGGTCCTACGAGCAGTACTTC.

This clone was picked up one time. The chain carries TRBV6-1 and TRBJ1-4; tentative D call: TRBD1 (5 bases). V was shortened by 8 bases and J by 1 base, with 14 bases between the two germline ends. In germline, CDR1 is MNHNS, CDR2 SASEGT. The CDR3 is made up of 15 amino acids. CDR3 region: CASGEYRLTNEKLFF. The CDR3 DNA sequence: TGTGCCAGCGGAGAGTACAGGCTAACTAATGAAAAACTGTTTTTT.

The chain links TRBV28 to TRBJ1-5; TRBD1 is a possible D gene (6 bases). The CDR3 loop spans 14 amino acids. Germline values: CDR1 MDHEN, CDR2 SYDVKM. Trimming took 6 bases from V and 6 from J, leaving 15 bases between them. CDR3 sequence reads: CASSQDRPFQPQHF. The CDR3 DNA reads TGTGCCAGCAGCCAAGACAGGCCTTTTCAGCCCCAGCATTTT.

This chain links TRBV30 with TRBJ2-3; 7 nucleotides match TRBD2. V lost 0 bases to trimming and J lost 2 bases; unmatched junction nucleotides: 11. This CDR3 region has 17 residues. The V gene's germline CDR1 is GTSNPN and CDR2 SVGIG (reference sequence). This CDR3 reads CAWSVPRASGFTDTQYF. The DNA of the CDR3 is TGTGCCTGGAGTGTACCCCGGGCTAGCGGTTTCACAGATACGCAGTATTTT. Together with reference TRBV30 and TRBJ2-3, the CDR3 gives the full variable domain: SQTIHQWPATLVQPVGSPLSLECTVEGTSNPNLYWYRQAAGRGLQLLFYSVGIGQISSEVPQNLSASRPQDRQFILSSKKLLLSDSGFYLCAWSVPRASGFTDTQYFGPGTRLTVL.

The V call is TRBV29-1, the J call TRBJ2-1; 12 nucleotides match TRBD2. The CDR3 runs 16 residues. Germline V gene lookup returns CDR1 SQVTM and CDR2 ANQGSEA. Trimming cost V 3 bases and J 6 bases; bases outside gene matches: 9. The CDR3: CSVDGLAGTLGNEQFF. The CDR3 DNA follows: TGCAGCGTTGATGGACTAGCGGGAACTTTGGGCAATGAGCAGTTCTTC.

The chain is built from TRBV28 and TRBJ2-7, with TRBD1 matching over 7 bases. The CDR3 contains 14 residues. Germline V gene lookup returns CDR1 MDHEN and CDR2 SYDVKM. The junction had 7 bases not matched to a gene; V was cut back by 5 bases and J by 3 bases. The CDR3 loop reads CASSLPGQFYEQYF. CDR3 nucleotides: TGTGCCAGCAGTCTCCCGGGACAGTTCTACGAGCAGTACTTC.

The chain employs TRBV5-6 and TRBJ2-7, with 10 bases identical to TRBD2. With 5 bases clipped from V and 0 bases from J, the junction kept 5 bases outside the gene matches. The germline gives CDR1 SGHDT, CDR2 YYEEEE. The CDR3 runs to 15 residues. The DNA for the CDR3 is TGTGCCAGCAGATATAGCGGGGGGAGCTCCTACGAGCAGTACTTC. Amino acids: CASRYSGGSSYEQYF.

This clone appeared a single time. The gene calls are TRBV5-5 and TRBJ1-1; TRBD1 aligns across 9 bases. This CDR3 spans 15 amino acids. Trimming at V came to 3 bases and at J to 3 bases, leaving 6 bases not matched to a gene. CDR1 and CDR2 from the germline V gene are SGHKS and YYEKEE (reference sequence). The CDR3, as DNA: TGTGCCAGCAGCTGGGGGTGGACAGGGGACACTGAAGCTTTCTTT. Residues: CASSWGWTGDTEAFF. Full variable domain (outside the CDR3, taken from reference TRBV5-5 and TRBJ1-1): DAGVTQSPTHLIKTRGQQVTLRCSPISGHKSVSWYQQVLGQGPQFIFQYYEKEERGRGNFPDRFSARQFPNYSSELNVNALLLGDSALYLCASSWGWTGDTEAFFGQGTRLTVV.

The V call is TRBV9, the J call TRBJ2-5; possibly TRBD2 for D (6 bases). The germline V and J ends were trimmed by 4 bases and 5 bases, with 12 bases remaining between them. The germline CDR1 and CDR2 sequences are SGDLS and YYNGEE. The CDR3 contains 13 residues. The CDR3, as DNA: TGTGCCAGCAGCTTCGGGGGAGAGGAGACCCAGTACTTC. Its translation: CASSFGGEETQYF.

The chain couples TRBV5-6 to TRBJ2-7; 7 bases match TRBD2. V lost 1 base and J lost 5; bases outside the gene matches: 9. Germline-derived CDR1 and CDR2 are SGHDT and YYEEEE. The CDR3 extends over 15 amino acids. CDR3 loop: CASSLSFAGVNEQYF. Written as DNA, the CDR3 is TGTGCCAGCAGCTTGAGTTTTGCGGGAGTGAACGAGCAGTACTTC.

The CDR3: CASSPNSGPSTDTQYF. The DNA for the CDR3 is TGTGCCAGCAGCCCTAATAGCGGTCCTAGCACAGATACGCAGTATTTT. The chain employs TRBV7-9 and TRBJ2-3; D perhaps matches TRBD2 (6 bases). Germline CDR1 SEHNR, CDR2 FQNEAQ (reference sequence). The CDR3 spans 16 residues. V was trimmed by 5 bases and J by 0 bases, leaving 15 bases between them.

This clone was seen once. CDR3 residues: CASSGGTGDYGYTF. DNA of the CDR3: TGTGCCAGCAGCGGGGGGACAGGGGACTATGGCTACACCTTC. The V and J genes are TRBV5-6 and TRBJ1-2, with 10 bases matching TRBD1. Germline CDR1 reads SGHDT; CDR2 reads YYEEEE. Trimming took 4 bases from V and 3 from J; bases not matched to a gene: 3. The CDR3 consists of 14 residues.

This chain links TRBV7-9 with TRBJ1-2; D remains unclear. CDR1 and CDR2 from the germline V gene are SEHNR and FQNEAQ (reference sequence). This CDR3 is 13 amino acids long. The V end was cut by 10 bases, the J end by 3 bases, with 15 bases between. CDR3 loop: CATPTGMDYGYTF. CDR3 DNA: TGTGCCACCCCCACGGGGATGGACTATGGCTACACCTTC.

This chain connects TRBV5-1 to TRBJ2-1; 8 bases are shared with TRBD1. The ends lost 1 base at V and 2 bases at J; junction bases unmatched: 5. The germline CDR1 and CDR2 sequences are SGHRS and YFSETQ. There are 16 residues in the CDR3. The DNA for the CDR3 is TGCGCCAGCAGCTTGACGTCAGGGGGCACCTACAATGAGCAGTTCTTC. This encodes CASSLTSGGTYNEQFF.

This chain uses TRBV4-1 with TRBJ2-7, with a possible D match to TRBD1 (6 bases). From germline, CDR1 is MGHRA and CDR2 YSYEKL. This CDR3 contains 14 residues. V was pared by 1 base and J by 4 bases, with 11 bases between. CDR3 coding DNA: TGCGCCAGCAGCCAAGGGATAGGGACATACGAGCAGTACTTC. It specifies CASSQGIGTYEQYF.

This sequence joins TRBV7-8 and TRBJ2-7; the match to TRBD1 covers 8 bases. The CDR3 consists of 15 residues. CDR1 is SGHVS and CDR2 is FQNEAQ in the germline V gene. With V trimmed by 5 bases and J by 4 bases, 10 bases remained unmatched. The DNA of the CDR3 is TGTGCCAGCAGCGAGGGGACAGGTCTAAAGTACGAGCAGTACTTC. Translating it yields CASSEGTGLKYEQYF.

This chain uses TRBV28 with TRBJ1-1, with 7 bases that match TRBD1. Germline assignment: CDR1 MDHEN and CDR2 SYDVKM. The V and J ends lost 3 bases and 4 bases, in that order; junction bases with no gene match: 5. The CDR3 totals 14 residues. This CDR3 is CASSLTGWGTEAFF. As DNA, the CDR3 is TGTGCCAGCAGTTTGACAGGGTGGGGCACTGAAGCTTTCTTT.

This clone was counted between two and nine times. The V and J genes are TRBV5-1 and TRBJ2-5; 12 bases line up with TRBD2. The germline CDR1 and CDR2 sequences are SGHRS and YFSETQ. V lost 4 bases to trimming and J lost 1 base; unmatched junction nucleotides: 5. The CDR3 spans 16 residues. In nucleotides, the CDR3 is TGCGCCAGCAGCCCAAGGACTAGCGGGATCCAAGAGACCCAGTACTTC. The encoded protein is CASSPRTSGIQETQYF.

The rearrangement joins TRBV4-3 to TRBJ2-1, with TRBD2 identical over 9 bases. Losses at the gene ends were 4 bases for V and 5 bases for J; bases not matched to a gene: 9. The CDR3 runs to 16 residues. Germline CDR1 and CDR2: LGHNA and YSLEER. The CDR3 region is CASSPTLAGFNNEQFF. The CDR3 nucleotides are TGCGCCAGCAGCCCCACTCTAGCGGGATTCAACAATGAGCAGTTCTTC.

CDR3 residues: CASSQRDYTTDTQYF. As DNA, the CDR3 is TGTGCCAGCAGCCAGCGGGACTACACCACAGATACGCAGTATTTT. The chain joins TRBV14 to TRBJ2-3; the match to TRBD2 covers 7 bases. The CDR3 consists of 15 residues. J gave up 2 bases and V 3 bases, and 5 bases lay outside the gene matches. Per germline, CDR1 SGHDN and CDR2 FVKESK.